The clone carrying this TCR beta chain was detected ten times or more. Antigen specificity is unknown. This CDR3 comprises 14 residues. CDR1 and CDR2 from the germline V gene are KGHSH and LQKENI. The V gene end was trimmed by 6 bases and the J gene end by 6 bases; junction bases not matched to a gene: 8. This sample was taken from a study of blood T cells in healthy people across ages. Study-wide results and limits: Whereas aged donors had fewer naive CD4+ cells, long-lived donors had more of them and higher diversity. Diversity figures based on one million T cells were deemed too low.

The study drew donors from healthy Caucasian individuals in Russia aged about 6 to 95. PCR was performed a second time for 7 to 11 cycles using a sample-barcoded 5' primer and a J-beta primer mix. TCRdb re-derived calls from the 5' RACE reads in MiXCR, one entry per CDR3 protein. Of 630,000 or so distinct CDR3 sequences in the sample, about a third were seen once. V gene TRBV18 combines with J gene TRBJ2-1, with TRBD2 matching over 7 bases. The source material was blood. The TCR originated in a woman over 75 in good health. The DNA of the CDR3 is TGTGCCAGCTCCCGGGATGGCGGGGGCAATGAGCAGTTCTTC. Protein product: CASSRDGGGNEQFF. The full variable domain, with the rest looked up from reference TRBV18 and TRBJ2-1, is NAGVMQNPRHLVRRRGQEARLRCSPMKGHSHVYWYRQLPEEGLKFMVYLQKENIIDESGMPKERFSAEFPKEGPSILRIQQVVRGDSAAYFCASSRDGGGNEQFFGPGTRLTVL.